The clone carrying this T cell receptor beta chain has ten or more counts. The germline gives CDR1 DFQATT, CDR2 SNEGSKA (reference sequence). The ends lost 6 bases at V and 6 bases at J; junction bases unmatched: 14. CDR3 length equals 15 residues. Three nested ARM-PCR rounds with V-beta and C-beta primers built TCRB libraries. TCRdb independently ran MiXCR on the multiplex PCR reads; one entry per CDR3 protein. The sample has just over 9,000 distinct CDR3 sequences; 74% are singletons. This sample stems from a study of tumor-infiltrating lymphocytes in glioblastoma multiforme. The rearrangement links TRBV20-1 to TRBJ2-7; TRBD1 agrees at 10 bases. The sequence derives from a male donor with glioblastoma. The sequenced sample was brain tumor tissue. CDR3 sequence reads: CSAQEPGQGSSEQYF. The CDR3, as DNA: TGCAGTGCGCAGGAGCCGGGACAGGGGTCTTCCGAGCAGTACTTC.